This T cell receptor (beta chain) was observed in a study of CD8 T cells in Susac syndrome. Sequencing of TCR beta was performed on blood CD8+ and CD4+ T cells. Negative isolation was applied to CD8+ and CD4+ T cells, and FACS enrichment was applied to TEMRA cells. An amount of RNA that ranged from roughly 0.45 to 1 ug was reverse transcribed with random hexamers. TCRdb passed the immunoSEQ multiplex PCR reads through MiXCR, listing each CDR3 protein once. The repertoire includes 95,000 to 150,000 distinct CDR3 sequences, over 90% of them detected once, and roughly 0.14% sits in the top ten. A word on this clonotype: The antigen is not known.

CDR1 and CDR2 (germline): SEHNR, FQNEAQ (reference sequence). The CDR3 contains 12 residues. The ends lost 5 bases at V and 16 bases at J; junction bases unmatched: 11. Whole-study results and caveats: Where Susac syndrome CD4+ T cell repertoires were concerned, no clonal expansion was evident.

This chain links TRBV7-9 with TRBJ2-1; 7 bases are a match to TRBD2. The clonotype was recovered from a human donor with Susac syndrome. Sequences were obtained from CD4+ T cells from PBMCs. The CDR3 spells CASSGQAGRSFF. CDR3 nucleotides: TGTGCCAGCAGCGGACAAGCCGGGAGGAGCTTCTTC.